A single sample gave rise to the 5 T cell receptor beta chains below, sequenced in a study of blood T cell repertoires in COVID-19 (dated by TCRdb to the early 2020s). The library was prepared using the immunoSEQ multiplex PCR assay. TCRdb's version of the immuneACCESS table is confined to in-frame rearrangements and falls short of the full clone set. An unresolved V gene accounts for under half of the shortfall where checked; the remainder is of unknown origin. The sample table records approximately 50,000 clones; more than 80% of these occur just once. Together, the top ten hold around 15% of the sample. Sequenced material: peripheral blood. The receptors were gathered from a human donor in a cohort sampled during active COVID-19.

The chain combines TRBV7-9 with TRBJ2-7; 7 bases align to TRBD2. V lost 5 bases and J lost 0; bases outside the gene matches: 7. The germline gives CDR1 SEHNR, CDR2 FQNEAQ (reference sequence). CDR3 size: 15 residues. DNA for the CDR3: TGTGCCAGCAGCCTGGGAGGGCTAAGCTCCTACGAGCAGTACTTC. This translates into CASSLGGLSSYEQYF. Full variable domain (remainder filled in from reference TRBV7-9 and TRBJ2-7): DTGVSQNPRHKITKRGQNVTFRCDPISEHNRLYWYRQTLGQGPEFLTYFQNEAQLEKSRLLSDRFSAERPKGSFSTLEIQRTEQGDSAMYLCASSLGGLSSYEQYFGPGTRLTVT.

This clone has just one count. The V and J genes are TRBV28 and TRBJ1-2; 8 nucleotides align to TRBD1. Germline trimming cut 6 bases from V and 1 base from J; bases unmatched to any gene: 7. The germline V gene has CDR1 MDHEN and CDR2 SYDVKM. The CDR3 runs to 15 residues. CDR3 residues: CASRPGQGGNYGYTF. The DNA for the CDR3 is TGTGCCAGCAGACCCGGACAGGGAGGTAACTATGGCTACACCTTC.

The chain uses TRBV3-1 (or the pseudogene TRBV3-2) and TRBJ1-3; TRBD1 is a possible D gene (6 bases). CDR1 LGHDT and CDR2 YNNKEL come from the germline V gene (reference sequence). The CDR3 is 17 residues long. CDR3 in DNA: TGTGCTTCGGGCGGGGGCGGAGGAGCAGGTGCTGGAAACACCATATATTTT. This codes for CASGGGGGAGAGNTIYF.

The chain has TRBV28 and TRBJ1-4, with D tentatively TRBD1 (6 bases). Per the germline V gene, CDR1 is MDHEN and CDR2 is SYDVKM. Between the trimmed V and J ends, which lost 6 bases and 9 bases, there was a span of 11 bases. This CDR3 has 12 residues. CDR3 sequence reads: CASREGGQKLFF. The CDR3 DNA is TGTGCCAGCAGGGAGGGGGGGCAAAAACTGTTTTTT.

V is TRBV5-1 and J is TRBJ2-3; 7 nucleotides agree with TRBD2. The germline V gene encodes CDR1 SGHRS and CDR2 YFSETQ. Unmatched junction bases numbered 3, after V lost 1 base and J lost 4 bases. This CDR3 has 14 residues. The CDR3 nucleotides are TGCGCCAGCAGCTTGTTTGCGGGGGCAGATACGCAGTATTTT. Amino acid sequence: CASSLFAGADTQYF. The entire variable domain, with the rest obtained from reference TRBV5-1 and TRBJ2-3, is as follows: KAGVTQTPRYLIKTRGQQVTLSCSPISGHRSVSWYQQTPGQGLQFLFEYFSETQRNKGNFPGRFSGRQFSNSRSEMNVSTLELGDSALYLCASSLFAGADTQYFGPGTRLTVL.